The 32 T cell receptor beta chains below were found in one sample sequenced in a study of blood T cell repertoires in COVID-19. The data were produced by immunoSEQ multiplex PCR, yet TCRdb's version contains in-frame clones alone and is incomplete. The sample has roughly 260,000 clones, approximately 79% seen once. The sample consisted of peripheral blood. The receptors shown here come from a woman aged 40 to 50 with active or convalescent COVID-19.

The rearrangement links TRBV4-2 to TRBJ1-4; 8 bases are a match to TRBD1. The CDR3 contains 15 residues. The germline V gene has CDR1 LGHNA and CDR2 YNFKEQ. V lost 4 bases, J lost 4 bases, and 5 bases stayed unmatched. The CDR3 region is CASSRTQGVNEKLFF. The CDR3 nucleotides are TGTGCCAGCAGCCGAACACAGGGGGTTAATGAAAAACTGTTTTTT.

The chain joins TRBV2 to TRBJ1-3, with no clear D. This CDR3 is 14 amino acids long. CDR1 and CDR2 from the germline V gene are SNHLY and FYNNEI. Trimming shortened V by 1 base and J by 7 bases, and 11 bases separated the two germline ends. The CDR3 sequence: CASSEGTLGNTIYF. CDR3 nucleotides: TGTGCCAGCAGTGAAGGAACCCTCGGGAACACCATATATTTT.

The chain has TRBV27 and TRBJ1-6, with no clear D. V lost 6 bases and J 6 bases, leaving 6 bases between the germline ends. The CDR3 consists of 12 residues. Germline V gene sequence: CDR1 MNHEY, CDR2 SMNVEV (reference sequence). The CDR3 nucleotides are TGTGCCAGCAGCTGGCCTAATTCACCCCTCCACTTT. Its translation: CASSWPNSPLHF.

The chain is built from TRBV28 and TRBJ1-6; TRBD1 might be the D (6 bases). The CDR3 length is 18 residues. Germline CDR1 is MDHEN and CDR2 is SYDVKM. The V end lost 5 bases, the J end lost 0 bases, and 17 bases lay between the germline ends. DNA of the CDR3: TGTGCCAGCAGTAAAGGGGGGCGGGGGAGCTCCTATAATTCACCCCTCCACTTT. Translating gives CASSKGGRGSSYNSPLHF.

This clone occurred a few times. The identical CDR3 is also encoded by other nucleotide sequences in the sample. J is TRBJ1-1 and V is TRBV6-2 or TRBV6-3; D unresolved. The germline V gene has CDR1 MNHEY and CDR2 SVGEGT. The CDR3 is 12 amino acids. V was pared by 4 bases and J by 0 bases, with 3 bases between. CDR3 coding DNA: TGTGCCAGCAGTTCTGTGAACACTGAAGCTTTCTTT. Its protein product is CASSSVNTEAFF.

This clone was counted only a few times. This chain links TRBV6-2 or TRBV6-3 with TRBJ2-3; D possibly corresponds to TRBD2 (6 bases). This CDR3 is 17 amino acids long. Trimming shortened V by 4 bases and J by 5 bases, and 22 bases separated the two germline ends. The germline gives CDR1 MNHEY, CDR2 SVGEGT. The CDR3 region has the DNA TGTGCCAGCAGTTCCACCGGGACTTTCCCAGATCGAGATACGCAGTATTTT. Translated, it gives CASSSTGTFPDRDTQYF.

The chain carries TRBV5-5 and TRBJ2-2, with 14 positions matching TRBD2. Germline assignment: CDR1 SGHKS and CDR2 YYEKEE (reference sequence). CDR3 length equals 15 residues. V was pared by 5 bases and J by 7 bases, with 4 bases of the junction left unmatched. DNA for the CDR3: TGTGCCAGCAGTGGACTAGCGGGGGGTTTCGGGGAGCTGTTTTTT. Translation: CASSGLAGGFGELFF.

CDR3 sequence: CASSMGLGGPPLHF. CDR3 bases: TGTGCCAGTAGTATGGGCCTCGGGGGTCCACCCCTCCACTTT. The V and J genes are TRBV19 and TRBJ1-6; possible D gene TRBD1, 5 bases. Germline CDR1 and CDR2: LNHDA and SQIVND (reference sequence). V lost 3 bases to trimming and J lost 11 bases, with 14 bases between them. CDR3 length equals 14 residues.

The chain joins TRBV19 to TRBJ1-1; a possible D gene is TRBD1 (5 bases). Germline assignment: CDR1 LNHDA and CDR2 SQIVND (reference sequence). CDR3 size: 14 residues. The V and J ends lost 7 bases and 4 bases respectively, with 16 bases between them. The CDR3 sequence is CASMEGPGSTEAFF. Written as DNA, the CDR3 is TGTGCCAGTATGGAGGGACCCGGGTCCACTGAAGCTTTCTTT. The whole variable domain, filled in from reference TRBV19 and TRBJ1-1, reads DGGITQSPKYLFRKEGQNVTLSCEQNLNHDAMYWYRQDPGQGLRLIYYSQIVNDFQKGDIAEGYSVSREKKESFPLTVTSAQKNPTAFYLCASMEGPGSTEAFFGQGTRLTVV.

The J gene is TRBJ2-2, the V gene TRBV12-5, with D tentatively TRBD1 (5 bases). CDR3 length: 13 residues. The V gene lost 8 bases and the J gene lost 4 bases, with 11 bases spanning the gap. Germline assignment: CDR1 LGHNT and CDR2 FRNRAP. The CDR3 sequence: CASKGAGTGELFF. In nucleotides, the CDR3 is TGTGCTAGTAAAGGGGCTGGCACCGGGGAGCTGTTTTTT. Based on the CDR3 plus reference TRBV12-5 and TRBJ2-2, the full variable domain is DARVTQTPRHKVTEMGQEVTMRCQPILGHNTVFWYRQTMMQGLELLAYFRNRAPLDDSGMPKDRFSAEMPDATLATLKIQPSEPRDSAVYFCASKGAGTGELFFGEGSRLTVL.

V is TRBV11-2 and J is TRBJ1-3; 7 bases are shared with TRBD1. Germline CDR1 SGHAT, CDR2 FQNNGV. This CDR3 region has 14 residues. J lost 4 bases, V lost 4 bases, and 4 bases had no gene match. The CDR3 coding sequence is TGTGCCAGCAGCTGGACAGGAGAGGGAAACACCATATATTTT. Protein sequence: CASSWTGEGNTIYF.

The chain is built from TRBV4-1 and TRBJ2-5, with 10 positions matching TRBD2. The CDR3 is made up of 16 amino acids. Germline CDR1 is MGHRA and CDR2 is YSYEKL. V shed 1 base, J shed 5 bases, and the junction held 7 bases outside the gene matches. The CDR3 loop is CASSQVHLAGGETQYF. CDR3 DNA: TGCGCCAGCAGCCAAGTTCACTTAGCGGGGGGTGAGACCCAGTACTTC.

This chain uses TRBV29-1 with TRBJ2-3, with D perhaps matching TRBD1 (6 bases). CDR3 size: 15 residues. The V gene lost 7 bases and the J gene lost 4 bases, with 21 bases spanning the gap. Germline assignment: CDR1 SQVTM and CDR2 ANQGSEA. CDR3 residues: CSAGRVYRESDTQYF. The DNA of the CDR3 is TGCAGCGCGGGCCGGGTTTACAGGGAGTCAGATACGCAGTATTTT.

V is TRBV18 and J is TRBJ1-1, with 9 nucleotides matching TRBD1. The CDR3 is 17 residues long. Germline trimming cut 0 bases from V and 0 bases from J; bases unmatched to any gene: 5. CDR1 KGHSH and CDR2 LQKENI come from the germline V gene. In DNA, the CDR3 is TGTGCCAGCTCACCACCTGGGACAGGGAGGATGAACACTGAAGCTTTCTTT. It is translated as CASSPPGTGRMNTEAFF. The entire variable domain, with the rest obtained from reference TRBV18 and TRBJ1-1, is as follows: NAGVMQNPRHLVRRRGQEARLRCSPMKGHSHVYWYRQLPEEGLKFMVYLQKENIIDESGMPKERFSAEFPKEGPSILRIQQVVRGDSAAYFCASSPPGTGRMNTEAFFGQGTRLTVV.

The J gene is TRBJ1-6, the V gene TRBV9; D is undetermined. V was shortened by 0 bases and J by 8 bases, with 6 bases between the two germline ends. CDR1 and CDR2 from the germline V gene are SGDLS and YYNGEE. This CDR3 has 13 amino acids. The CDR3 reads CASSVGTDSPLHF. The CDR3 region has the DNA TGTGCCAGCAGCGTAGGCACAGATTCACCCCTCCACTTT.

The J gene is TRBJ1-5, the V gene TRBV6-1; D is ambiguous. Per the germline V gene, CDR1 is MNHNS and CDR2 is SASEGT. Trimming shortened V by 1 base and J by 6 bases, and 7 bases separated the two germline ends. The CDR3 is made up of 13 amino acids. The CDR3 bases are TGTGCCAGCAGTGAAGTCAGTATTCAGCCCCAGCATTTT. It yields the protein CASSEVSIQPQHF.

This chain connects TRBV9 to TRBJ2-1; 7 bases map to TRBD2. CDR3 length: 15 residues. Germline V CDR1 and CDR2: SGDLS, YYNGEE. V was pared by 3 bases and J by 2 bases, with 5 bases of the junction left unmatched. CDR3: CASSARDYTYNEQFF. CDR3 DNA sequence: TGTGCCAGCAGCGCGCGGGACTATACCTACAATGAGCAGTTCTTC.

This chain joins TRBV11-3 and TRBJ2-2; the D is unclear. The V end was cut by 3 bases, the J end by 7 bases, with 6 bases between. CDR1 and CDR2 (germline): SGHNT, YENEEA. The CDR3 contains 12 residues. The CDR3 here is CASSFNGGELFF. The DNA of the CDR3 is TGTGCCAGCAGCTTTAACGGCGGGGAGCTGTTTTTT.

The gene calls are TRBV15 and TRBJ1-2; possible D gene TRBD1, 6 bases. Trimming shortened V by 3 bases and J by 2 bases, and 13 bases separated the two germline ends. From germline, CDR1 is LNHNV and CDR2 YYDKDF (reference sequence). The length of the CDR3 is 15 residues. CDR3 coding DNA: TGTGCCACCAGCAGGGGGAGGGGGGGAAACTATGGCTACACCTTC. Amino acids: CATSRGRGGNYGYTF.

The chain's CDR3 is CASSLEWAMDTQYF. CDR3 sequence (DNA): TGTGCCAGCAGTTTAGAGTGGGCTATGGATACGCAGTATTTT. This chain joins TRBV28 and TRBJ2-3, with D unclear. Between the trimmed V and J ends, which lost 2 bases and 6 bases, there was a span of 12 bases. Germline-derived CDR1 and CDR2 are MDHEN and SYDVKM. This CDR3 has 14 amino acids.

The sample holds one count of this clone. This chain links TRBV19 with TRBJ2-3; 9 bases are a match to TRBD2. The germline gives CDR1 LNHDA, CDR2 SQIVND (reference sequence). With V trimmed by 5 bases and J by 2 bases, 8 bases remained unmatched. The CDR3 consists of 16 residues. The CDR3 region has the DNA TGTGCCAGTAGTCTCGAGCGGGGGGACCACACAGATACGCAGTATTTT. Amino acids: CASSLERGDHTDTQYF.

In nucleotides, the CDR3 is TGCGCCAGCAGCAATCCTACAGGGTCCCGACCACCGGTCAATTTTCGCGAGCAGTACTTC. Translation: CASSNPTGSRPPVNFREQYF. The gene calls are TRBV10-2 and TRBJ2-7, with D perhaps matching TRBD1 (6 bases). The V gene lost 6 bases and the J gene lost 6 bases, with 36 bases spanning the gap. The germline gives CDR1 WSHSY, CDR2 SAAADI. The CDR3 has 20 amino acids.

The chain has TRBV7-9 and TRBJ2-3; 8 nucleotides line up with TRBD2. Germline CDR1 and CDR2: SEHNR and FQNEAQ (reference sequence). J gave up 7 bases and V 7 bases, and 16 bases lay outside the gene matches. The CDR3 covers 16 residues. CDR3 residues: CASTNLGTSRSNTQYF. The CDR3 DNA is TGTGCCAGCACCAACCTCGGGACTAGTCGCTCTAATACGCAGTATTTT.

V and J are TRBV19 and TRBJ1-1, with 9 bases identical to TRBD1. The germline gives CDR1 LNHDA, CDR2 SQIVND (reference sequence). The trim removed 7 bases at V and 3 bases at J, leaving 9 bases unmatched. The length of the CDR3 is 15 residues. CDR3 in DNA: TGTGCCAGTATTACAGGGGGCGCAAGGCACACTGAAGCTTTCTTT. The encoded protein is CASITGGARHTEAFF. Full variable domain (remainder filled in from reference TRBV19 and TRBJ1-1): DGGITQSPKYLFRKEGQNVTLSCEQNLNHDAMYWYRQDPGQGLRLIYYSQIVNDFQKGDIAEGYSVSREKKESFPLTVTSAQKNPTAFYLCASITGGARHTEAFFGQGTRLTVV.

The V and J genes are TRBV5-1 and TRBJ1-2; 10 positions agree with TRBD1. Trimming took 4 bases from V and 0 from J; bases not matched to a gene: 9. CDR1 SGHRS and CDR2 YFSETQ come from the germline V gene. The CDR3 sequence is 17 residues long. The CDR3 DNA sequence: TGCGCCAGCAGCCTAGCCCCTGGACAGGGGGCTAACTATGGCTACACCTTC. Protein product: CASSLAPGQGANYGYTF. The full variable domain, rest sourced from reference TRBV5-1 and TRBJ1-2, is KAGVTQTPRYLIKTRGQQVTLSCSPISGHRSVSWYQQTPGQGLQFLFEYFSETQRNKGNFPGRFSGRQFSNSRSEMNVSTLELGDSALYLCASSLAPGQGANYGYTFGSGTRLTVV.

The chain uses TRBV4-2 and TRBJ2-5, with 11 bases identical to TRBD2. This CDR3 is built from 15 residues. V shed 4 bases and J 1 base; nucleotides not matched to a gene: 2. The germline V gene has CDR1 LGHNA and CDR2 YNFKEQ. The CDR3 loop reads CASSLSGGVQETQYF. The CDR3 nucleotides are TGTGCCAGCAGCCTTAGCGGGGGGGTCCAAGAGACCCAGTACTTC.

This chain links TRBV5-1 with TRBJ1-1, with D possibly TRBD1 on 5 matching bases. Germline V gives CDR1 SGHRS, CDR2 YFSETQ. V gave up 2 bases and J gave up 0 bases, with 11 bases separating them. The CDR3 loop spans 15 amino acids. CDR3 in amino acids: CASSLLGGMNTEAFF. CDR3 DNA: TGCGCCAGCAGCTTACTGGGGGGGATGAACACTGAAGCTTTCTTT.

The genes are TRBV6-5 and TRBJ1-5; 9 bases are shared with TRBD1. In germline, CDR1 is MNHEY, CDR2 SVGAGI. V was pared by 8 bases and J by 1 base, with 6 bases of the junction left unmatched. This CDR3 comprises 15 residues. CDR3 sequence: CASRSTGGSNQPQHF. CDR3 bases: TGTGCCAGCCGTTCTACAGGGGGCAGCAATCAGCCCCAGCATTTT.

This chain links TRBV7-9 with TRBJ1-1; 12 bases align to TRBD1. Germline values: CDR1 SEHNR, CDR2 FQNEAQ (reference sequence). This CDR3 spans 15 amino acids. V was clipped by 5 bases and J by 4 bases; unmatched bases: 5. The CDR3 DNA sequence: TGTGCCAGCAGCCCCGGGACAGGGGGCAGCACTGAAGCTTTCTTT. Its translation is CASSPGTGGSTEAFF.

A few counts support this clone. This CDR3 reads CASSPLGGGATEAFF. CDR3 nucleotide sequence: TGTGCCAGCTCACCATTAGGCGGGGGCGCCACTGAAGCTTTCTTT. This sequence joins TRBV18 and TRBJ1-1; weak D call: TRBD1 (6 bases). The CDR3 is made up of 15 amino acids. CDR1 KGHSH and CDR2 LQKENI come from the germline V gene. Trimming removed 2 bases at V and 4 bases at J, with 14 bases between. The complete variable domain, with remaining parts taken from reference TRBV18 and TRBJ1-1, reads NAGVMQNPRHLVRRRGQEARLRCSPMKGHSHVYWYRQLPEEGLKFMVYLQKENIIDESGMPKERFSAEFPKEGPSILRIQQVVRGDSAAYFCASSPLGGGATEAFFGQGTRLTVV.

The rearrangement joins TRBV11-3 to TRBJ2-5; 9 nucleotides line up with TRBD1. The V segment lost 5 bases and the J segment 5 bases; nucleotides outside the gene matches: 9. This CDR3 region has 15 residues. The germline V gene encodes CDR1 SGHNT and CDR2 YENEEA. Here the CDR3 reads CASSRGTGLGETQYF. CDR3 nucleotide sequence: TGTGCCAGCAGCCGCGGGACAGGGCTGGGGGAGACCCAGTACTTC.

The rearrangement uses TRBV7-9 and TRBJ2-1; D gene ambiguous. V lost 5 bases to trimming and J lost 4 bases, with 18 bases between them. CDR3 length: 16 amino acids. Germline-derived CDR1 and CDR2 are SEHNR and FQNEAQ (reference sequence). This CDR3 is CASSPGTTTLYNEQFF. The CDR3 nucleotides read TGTGCCAGCAGCCCCGGCACTACAACCCTTTACAATGAGCAGTTCTTC.